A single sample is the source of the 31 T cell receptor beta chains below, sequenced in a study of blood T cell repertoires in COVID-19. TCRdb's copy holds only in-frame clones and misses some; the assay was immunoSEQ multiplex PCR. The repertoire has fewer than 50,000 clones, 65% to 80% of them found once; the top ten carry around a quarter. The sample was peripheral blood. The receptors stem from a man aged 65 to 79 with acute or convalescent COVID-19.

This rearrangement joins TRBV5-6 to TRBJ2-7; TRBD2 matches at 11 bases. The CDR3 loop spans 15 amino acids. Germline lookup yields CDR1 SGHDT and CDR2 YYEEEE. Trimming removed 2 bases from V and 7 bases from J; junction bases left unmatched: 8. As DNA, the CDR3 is TGTGCCAGCAGCTTACTAGCGGGGGCATTCTTTGAGCAGTACTTC. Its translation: CASSLLAGAFFEQYF.

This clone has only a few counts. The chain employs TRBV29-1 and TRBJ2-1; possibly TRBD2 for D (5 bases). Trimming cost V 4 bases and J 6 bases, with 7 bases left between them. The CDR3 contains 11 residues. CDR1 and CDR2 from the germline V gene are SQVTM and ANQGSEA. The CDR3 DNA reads TGCAGCGTTGGGACTTTCAATGAGCAGTTCTTC. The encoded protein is CSVGTFNEQFF.

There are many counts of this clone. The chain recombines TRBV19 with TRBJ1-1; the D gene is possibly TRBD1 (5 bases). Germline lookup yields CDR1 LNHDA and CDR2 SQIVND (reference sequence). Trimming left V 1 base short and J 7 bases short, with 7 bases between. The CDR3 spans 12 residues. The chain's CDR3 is CASSIGGGEAFF. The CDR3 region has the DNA TGTGCCAGTAGTATAGGGGGGGGTGAAGCTTTCTTT.

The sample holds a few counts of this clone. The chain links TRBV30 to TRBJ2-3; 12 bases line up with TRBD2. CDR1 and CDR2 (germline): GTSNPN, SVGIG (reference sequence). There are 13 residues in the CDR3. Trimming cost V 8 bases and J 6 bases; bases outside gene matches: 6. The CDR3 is CAVSLAGGDTQYF. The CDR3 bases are TGTGCCGTATCTCTAGCGGGGGGGGATACGCAGTATTTT.

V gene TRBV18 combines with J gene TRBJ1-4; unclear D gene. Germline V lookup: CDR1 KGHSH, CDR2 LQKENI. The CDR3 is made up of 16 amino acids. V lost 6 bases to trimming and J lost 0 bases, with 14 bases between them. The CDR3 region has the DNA TGTGCCAGCTCTCACGGGAATGGAGCAACTAATGAAAAACTGTTTTTT. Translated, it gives CASSHGNGATNEKLFF.

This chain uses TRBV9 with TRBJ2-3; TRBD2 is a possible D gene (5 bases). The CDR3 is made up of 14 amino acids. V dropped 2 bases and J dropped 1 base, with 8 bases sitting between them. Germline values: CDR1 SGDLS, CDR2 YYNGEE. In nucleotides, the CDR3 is TGTGCCAGCAGCGTTCGGGGAGGCACAGATACGCAGTATTTT. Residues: CASSVRGGTDTQYF.

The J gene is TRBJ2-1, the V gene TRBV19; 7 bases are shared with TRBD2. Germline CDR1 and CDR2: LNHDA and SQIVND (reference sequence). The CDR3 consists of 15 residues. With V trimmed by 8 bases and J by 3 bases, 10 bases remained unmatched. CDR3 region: CASFPTSDLYNEQFF. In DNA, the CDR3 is TGTGCCAGTTTCCCCACTAGCGACCTCTACAATGAGCAGTTCTTC.

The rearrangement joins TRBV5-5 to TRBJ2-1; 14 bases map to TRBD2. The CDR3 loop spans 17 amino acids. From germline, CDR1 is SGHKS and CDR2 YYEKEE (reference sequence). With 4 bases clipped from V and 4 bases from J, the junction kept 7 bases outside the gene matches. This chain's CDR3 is CASSLGLAGGGYNEQFF. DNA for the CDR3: TGTGCCAGCAGCCTCGGACTAGCGGGAGGAGGGTACAATGAGCAGTTCTTC.

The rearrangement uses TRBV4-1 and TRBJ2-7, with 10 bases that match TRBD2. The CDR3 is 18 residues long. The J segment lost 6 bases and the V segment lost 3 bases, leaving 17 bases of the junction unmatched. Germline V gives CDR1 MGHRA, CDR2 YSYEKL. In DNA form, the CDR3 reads TGCGCCAGCAGCCAGGCCACTAGCGGGATAAGGAAGGGGAGCGAGCAGTACTTC. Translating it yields CASSQATSGIRKGSEQYF.

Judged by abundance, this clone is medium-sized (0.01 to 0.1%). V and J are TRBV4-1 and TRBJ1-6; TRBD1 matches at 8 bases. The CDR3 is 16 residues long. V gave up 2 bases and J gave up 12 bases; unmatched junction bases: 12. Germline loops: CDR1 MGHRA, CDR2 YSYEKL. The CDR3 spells CASSQRSGTGEGPLHF. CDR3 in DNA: TGCGCCAGCAGCCAAAGGTCAGGGACAGGCGAAGGACCCCTCCACTTT.

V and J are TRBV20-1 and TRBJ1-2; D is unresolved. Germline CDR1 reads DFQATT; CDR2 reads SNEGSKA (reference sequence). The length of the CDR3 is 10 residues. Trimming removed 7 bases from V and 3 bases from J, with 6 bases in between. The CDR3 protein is CSVPYYGYTF. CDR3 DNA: TGCAGTGTTCCCTACTATGGCTACACCTTC.

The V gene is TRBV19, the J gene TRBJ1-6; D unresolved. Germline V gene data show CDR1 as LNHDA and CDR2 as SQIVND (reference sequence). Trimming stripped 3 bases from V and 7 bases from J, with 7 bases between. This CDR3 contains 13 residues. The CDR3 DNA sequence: TGTGCCAGTAGTATTCAACTCAATTCACCCCTCCACTTT. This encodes CASSIQLNSPLHF.

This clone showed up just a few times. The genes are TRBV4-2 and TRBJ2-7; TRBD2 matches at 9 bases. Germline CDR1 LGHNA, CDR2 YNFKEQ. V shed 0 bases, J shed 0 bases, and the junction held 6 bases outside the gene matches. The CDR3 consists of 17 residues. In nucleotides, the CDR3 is TGTGCCAGCAGCCAAGAAAGTGCTAGCGGGGCCTCCTACGAGCAGTACTTC. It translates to CASSQESASGASYEQYF.

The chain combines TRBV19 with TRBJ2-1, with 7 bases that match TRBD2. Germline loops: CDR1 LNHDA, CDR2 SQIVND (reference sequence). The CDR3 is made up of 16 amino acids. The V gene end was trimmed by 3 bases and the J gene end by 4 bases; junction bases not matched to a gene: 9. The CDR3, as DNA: TGTGCCAGTAGTATCTATGCGACTAGCCGGTACAATGAGCAGTTCTTC. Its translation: CASSIYATSRYNEQFF. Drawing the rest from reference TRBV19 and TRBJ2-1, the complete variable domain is DGGITQSPKYLFRKEGQNVTLSCEQNLNHDAMYWYRQDPGQGLRLIYYSQIVNDFQKGDIAEGYSVSREKKESFPLTVTSAQKNPTAFYLCASSIYATSRYNEQFFGPGTRLTVL.

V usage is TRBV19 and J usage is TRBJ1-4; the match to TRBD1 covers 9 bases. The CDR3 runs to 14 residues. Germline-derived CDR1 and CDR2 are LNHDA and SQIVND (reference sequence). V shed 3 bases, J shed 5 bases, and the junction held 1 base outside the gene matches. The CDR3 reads CASSIDRGNEKLFF. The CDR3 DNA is TGTGCCAGTAGTATCGACAGGGGGAATGAAAAACTGTTTTTT.

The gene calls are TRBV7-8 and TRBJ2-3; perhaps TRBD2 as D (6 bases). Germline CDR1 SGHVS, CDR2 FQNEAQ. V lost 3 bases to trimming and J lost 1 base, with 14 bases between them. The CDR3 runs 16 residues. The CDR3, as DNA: TGTGCCAGCAGCTTCAACTCCGGACTACGCACAGATACGCAGTATTTT. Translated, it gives CASSFNSGLRTDTQYF.

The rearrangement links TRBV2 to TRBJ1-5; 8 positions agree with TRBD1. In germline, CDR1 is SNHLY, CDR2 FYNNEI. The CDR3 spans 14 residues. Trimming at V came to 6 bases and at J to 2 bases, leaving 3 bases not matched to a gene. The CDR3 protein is CASRQTGGNQPQHF. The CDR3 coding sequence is TGTGCCAGCAGGCAGACAGGGGGCAATCAGCCCCAGCATTTT.

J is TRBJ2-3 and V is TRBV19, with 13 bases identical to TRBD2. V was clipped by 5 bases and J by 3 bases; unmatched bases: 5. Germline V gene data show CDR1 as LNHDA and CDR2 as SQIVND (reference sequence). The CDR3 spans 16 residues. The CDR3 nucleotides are TGTGCCAGTAGTTCCCGGACTAGCGGGAGAACAGATACGCAGTATTTT. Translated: CASSSRTSGRTDTQYF.

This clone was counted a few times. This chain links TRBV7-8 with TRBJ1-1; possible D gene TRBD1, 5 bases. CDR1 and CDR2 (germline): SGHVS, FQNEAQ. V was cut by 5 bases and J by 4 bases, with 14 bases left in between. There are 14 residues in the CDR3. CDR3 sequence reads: CASSPAWGSTEAFF. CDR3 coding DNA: TGTGCCAGCAGCCCCGCTTGGGGCAGCACTGAAGCTTTCTTT.

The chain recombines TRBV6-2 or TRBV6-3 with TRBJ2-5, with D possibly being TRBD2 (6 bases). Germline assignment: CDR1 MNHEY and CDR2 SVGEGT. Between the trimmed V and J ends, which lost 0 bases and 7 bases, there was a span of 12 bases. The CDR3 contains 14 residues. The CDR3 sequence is CASSYSSGPGTQYF. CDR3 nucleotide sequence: TGTGCCAGCAGTTACTCTAGCGGACCAGGGACCCAGTACTTC.

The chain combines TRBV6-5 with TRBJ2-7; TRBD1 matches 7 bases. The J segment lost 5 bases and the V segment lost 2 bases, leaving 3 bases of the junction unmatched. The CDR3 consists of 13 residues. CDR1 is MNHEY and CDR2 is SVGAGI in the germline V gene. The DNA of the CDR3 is TGTGCCAGCAGTTACAAAGGGGGCCACGAGCAGTACTTC. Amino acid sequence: CASSYKGGHEQYF.

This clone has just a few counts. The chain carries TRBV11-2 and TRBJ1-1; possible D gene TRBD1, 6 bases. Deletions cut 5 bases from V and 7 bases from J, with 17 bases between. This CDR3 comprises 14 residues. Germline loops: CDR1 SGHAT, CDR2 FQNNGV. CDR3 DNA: TGTGCCAGCAGCCAAACCAGGGCCAGGGGTGAAGCTTTCTTT. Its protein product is CASSQTRARGEAFF.

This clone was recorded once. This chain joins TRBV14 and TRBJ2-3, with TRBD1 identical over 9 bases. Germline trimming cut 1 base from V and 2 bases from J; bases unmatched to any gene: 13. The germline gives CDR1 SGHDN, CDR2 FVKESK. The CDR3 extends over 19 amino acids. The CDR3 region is CASSQGRRTGEDLTDTQYF. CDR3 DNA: TGTGCCAGCAGCCAAGGCCGTCGGACAGGGGAAGACCTCACAGATACGCAGTATTTT.

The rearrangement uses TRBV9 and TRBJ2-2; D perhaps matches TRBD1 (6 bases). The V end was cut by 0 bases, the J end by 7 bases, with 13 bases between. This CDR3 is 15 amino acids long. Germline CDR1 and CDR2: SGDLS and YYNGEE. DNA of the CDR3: TGTGCCAGCAGCGTAGCTTTCTCAGGGGACGGGGAGCTGTTTTTT. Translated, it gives CASSVAFSGDGELFF.

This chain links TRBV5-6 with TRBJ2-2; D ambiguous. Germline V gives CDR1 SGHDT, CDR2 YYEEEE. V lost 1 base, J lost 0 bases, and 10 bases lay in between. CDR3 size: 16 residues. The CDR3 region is CASSLLGTANTGELFF. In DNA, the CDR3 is TGTGCCAGCAGCTTGCTGGGCACCGCGAACACCGGGGAGCTGTTTTTT. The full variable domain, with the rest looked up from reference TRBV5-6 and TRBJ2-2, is DAGVTQSPTHLIKTRGQQVTLRCSPKSGHDTVSWYQQALGQGPQFIFQYYEEEERQRGNFPDRFSGHQFPNYSSELNVNALLLGDSALYLCASSLLGTANTGELFFGEGSRLTVL.

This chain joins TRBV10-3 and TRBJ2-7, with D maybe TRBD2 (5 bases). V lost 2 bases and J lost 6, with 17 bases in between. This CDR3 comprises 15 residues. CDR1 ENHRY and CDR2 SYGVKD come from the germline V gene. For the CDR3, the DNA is TGTGCCATCAGTGAGGAGGGTATCCCCTCTCGCGAGCAGTACTTC. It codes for CAISEEGIPSREQYF.

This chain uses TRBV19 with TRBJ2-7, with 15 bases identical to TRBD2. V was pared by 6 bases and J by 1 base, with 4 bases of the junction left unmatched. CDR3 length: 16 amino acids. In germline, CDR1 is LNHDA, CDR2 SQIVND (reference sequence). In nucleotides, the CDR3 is TGTGCCAGTAGCCCGGGACTAGCGGGAGGTTCCTACGAGCAGTACTTC. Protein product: CASSPGLAGGSYEQYF.

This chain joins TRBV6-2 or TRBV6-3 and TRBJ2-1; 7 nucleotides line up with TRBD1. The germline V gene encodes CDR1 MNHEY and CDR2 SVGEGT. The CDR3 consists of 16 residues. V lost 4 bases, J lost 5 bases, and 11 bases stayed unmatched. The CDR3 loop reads CASSLGTGTENNEQFF. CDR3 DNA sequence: TGTGCCAGCAGTTTGGGGACCGGGACAGAAAACAATGAGCAGTTCTTC.

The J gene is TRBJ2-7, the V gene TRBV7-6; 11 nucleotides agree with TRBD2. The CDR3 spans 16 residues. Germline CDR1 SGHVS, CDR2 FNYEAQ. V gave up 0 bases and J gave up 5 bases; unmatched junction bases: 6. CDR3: CASSLAPSGRIHEQYF. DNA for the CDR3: TGTGCCAGCAGCTTAGCCCCTAGCGGGAGGATCCACGAGCAGTACTTC.

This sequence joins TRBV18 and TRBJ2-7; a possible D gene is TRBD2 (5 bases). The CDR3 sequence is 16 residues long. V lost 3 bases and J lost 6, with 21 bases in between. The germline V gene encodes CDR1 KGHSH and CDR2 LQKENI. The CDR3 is CASSPNIPGIAAEQYF. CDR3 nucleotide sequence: TGTGCCAGCTCACCGAACATCCCGGGAATCGCGGCCGAGCAGTACTTC.

The CDR3 DNA reads TGTGCCAGCAGTCCTTCGGCGGTGAACACTGAAGCTTTCTTT. As protein: CASSPSAVNTEAFF. The V gene is TRBV27, the J gene TRBJ1-1; no clear D gene. The CDR3 runs to 14 residues. The ends were cut back, 5 bases at V and 0 bases at J, with 10 bases in the middle. CDR1 is MNHEY and CDR2 is SMNVEV in the germline V gene (reference sequence).